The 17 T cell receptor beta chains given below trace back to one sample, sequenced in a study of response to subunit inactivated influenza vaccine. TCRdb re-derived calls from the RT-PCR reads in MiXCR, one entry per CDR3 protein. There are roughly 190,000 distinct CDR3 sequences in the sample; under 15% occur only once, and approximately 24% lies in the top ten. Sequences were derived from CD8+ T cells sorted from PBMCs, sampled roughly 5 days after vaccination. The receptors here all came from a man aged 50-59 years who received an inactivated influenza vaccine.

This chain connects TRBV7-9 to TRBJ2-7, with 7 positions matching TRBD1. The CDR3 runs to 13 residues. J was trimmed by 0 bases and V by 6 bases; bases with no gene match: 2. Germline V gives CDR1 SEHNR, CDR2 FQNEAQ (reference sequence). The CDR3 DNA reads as TGTGCCAGCAGACCAGGGGGCTCCTACGAGCAGTACTTC. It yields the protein CASRPGGSYEQYF.

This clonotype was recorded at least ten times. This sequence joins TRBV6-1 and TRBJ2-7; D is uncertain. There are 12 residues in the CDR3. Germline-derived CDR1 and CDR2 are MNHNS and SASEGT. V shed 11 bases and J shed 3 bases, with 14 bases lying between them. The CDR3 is CAGSTFGYEQYF. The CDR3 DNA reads TGTGCCGGGTCTACCTTTGGCTACGAGCAGTACTTC.

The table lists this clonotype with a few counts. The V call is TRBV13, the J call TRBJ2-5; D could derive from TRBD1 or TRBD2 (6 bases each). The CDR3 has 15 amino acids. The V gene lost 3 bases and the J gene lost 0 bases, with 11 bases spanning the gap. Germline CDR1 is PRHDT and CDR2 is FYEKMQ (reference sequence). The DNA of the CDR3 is TGTGCCAGCAGCTTCAAGGGGGGCCACCAAGAGACCCAGTACTTC. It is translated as CASSFKGGHQETQYF.

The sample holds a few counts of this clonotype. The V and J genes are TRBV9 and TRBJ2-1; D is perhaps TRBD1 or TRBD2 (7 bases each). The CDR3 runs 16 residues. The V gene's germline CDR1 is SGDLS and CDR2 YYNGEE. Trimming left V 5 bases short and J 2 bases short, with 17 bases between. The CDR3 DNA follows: TGTGCCAGCAGTCAGGGGGGGGGCGAGCCCTACAATGAGCAGTTCTTC. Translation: CASSQGGGEPYNEQFF.

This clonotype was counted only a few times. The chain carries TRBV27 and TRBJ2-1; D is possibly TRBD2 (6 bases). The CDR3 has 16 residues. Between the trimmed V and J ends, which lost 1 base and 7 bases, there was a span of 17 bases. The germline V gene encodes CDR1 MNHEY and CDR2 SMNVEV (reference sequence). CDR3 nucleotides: TGTGCCAGCAGTTTATGGCGTGGGGGGACTGCTAATGAGCAGTTCTTC. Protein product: CASSLWRGGTANEQFF.

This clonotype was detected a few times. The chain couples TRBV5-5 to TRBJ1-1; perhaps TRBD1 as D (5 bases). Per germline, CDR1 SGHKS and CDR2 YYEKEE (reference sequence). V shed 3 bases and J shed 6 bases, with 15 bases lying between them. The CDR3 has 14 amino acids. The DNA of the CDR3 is TGTGCCAGCAGCTCCTATATCGGGGACGCTGAAGCTTTCTTT. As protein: CASSSYIGDAEAFF. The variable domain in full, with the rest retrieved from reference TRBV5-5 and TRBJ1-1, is DAGVTQSPTHLIKTRGQQVTLRCSPISGHKSVSWYQQVLGQGPQFIFQYYEKEERGRGNFPDRFSARQFPNYSSELNVNALLLGDSALYLCASSSYIGDAEAFFGQGTRLTVV.

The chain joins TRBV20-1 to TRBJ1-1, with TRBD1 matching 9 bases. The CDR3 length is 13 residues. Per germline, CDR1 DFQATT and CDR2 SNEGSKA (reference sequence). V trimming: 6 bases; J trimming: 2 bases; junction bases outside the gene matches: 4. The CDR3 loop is CSARTGENTEAFF. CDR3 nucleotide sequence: TGCAGTGCCCGGACAGGGGAAAACACTGAAGCTTTCTTT.

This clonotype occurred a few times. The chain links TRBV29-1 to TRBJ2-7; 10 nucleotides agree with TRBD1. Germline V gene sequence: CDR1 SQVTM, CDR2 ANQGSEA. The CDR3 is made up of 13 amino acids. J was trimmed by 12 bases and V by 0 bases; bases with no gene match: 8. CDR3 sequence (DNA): TGCAGCGTTGAAGATCAGGACAGGGGGTGTCCGTACTTC. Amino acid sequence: CSVEDQDRGCPYF.

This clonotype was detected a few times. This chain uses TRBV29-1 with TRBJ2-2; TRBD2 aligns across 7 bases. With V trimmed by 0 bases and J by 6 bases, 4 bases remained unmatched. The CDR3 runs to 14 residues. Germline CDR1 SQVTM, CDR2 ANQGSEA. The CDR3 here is CSVEDGEGPGELFF. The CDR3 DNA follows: TGCAGCGTTGAAGATGGGGAGGGCCCCGGGGAGCTGTTTTTT.

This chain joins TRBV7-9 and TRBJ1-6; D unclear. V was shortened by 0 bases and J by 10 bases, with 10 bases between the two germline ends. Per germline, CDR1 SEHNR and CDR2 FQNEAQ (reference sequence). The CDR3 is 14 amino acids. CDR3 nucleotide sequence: TGTGCCAGCAGCTTAGCCCCGTCCAGCTCACCCCTCCACTTT. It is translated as CASSLAPSSSPLHF.

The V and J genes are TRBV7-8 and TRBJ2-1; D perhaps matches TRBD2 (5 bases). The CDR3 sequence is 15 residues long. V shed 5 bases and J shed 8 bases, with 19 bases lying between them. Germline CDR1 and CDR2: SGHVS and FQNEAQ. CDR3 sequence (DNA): TGTGCCAGCAGCCCCGGGGTGGGTCGGACGGATGAGCAGTTCTTC. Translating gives CASSPGVGRTDEQFF.

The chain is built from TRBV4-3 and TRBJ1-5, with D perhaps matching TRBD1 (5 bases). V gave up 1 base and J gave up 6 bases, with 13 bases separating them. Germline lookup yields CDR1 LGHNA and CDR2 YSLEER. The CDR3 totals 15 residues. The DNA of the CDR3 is TGCGCCAGCAGCCAAGGGCAGGGCGGGGGTCAGCCCCAGCATTTT. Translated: CASSQGQGGGQPQHF.

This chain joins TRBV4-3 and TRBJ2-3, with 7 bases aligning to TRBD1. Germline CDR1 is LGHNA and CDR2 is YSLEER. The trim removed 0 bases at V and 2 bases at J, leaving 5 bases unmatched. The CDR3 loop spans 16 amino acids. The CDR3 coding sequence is TGCGCCAGCAGCCAAGATTGGACAGGCGACACAGATACGCAGTATTTT. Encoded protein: CASSQDWTGDTDTQYF.

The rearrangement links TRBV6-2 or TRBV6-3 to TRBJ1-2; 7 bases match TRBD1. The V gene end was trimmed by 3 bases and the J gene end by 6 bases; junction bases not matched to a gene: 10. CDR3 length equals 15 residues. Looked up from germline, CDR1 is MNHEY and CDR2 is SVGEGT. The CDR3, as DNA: TGTGCCAGCAGTTATGATGCGGGACAGATCAATGGCTACACCTTC. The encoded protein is CASSYDAGQINGYTF.

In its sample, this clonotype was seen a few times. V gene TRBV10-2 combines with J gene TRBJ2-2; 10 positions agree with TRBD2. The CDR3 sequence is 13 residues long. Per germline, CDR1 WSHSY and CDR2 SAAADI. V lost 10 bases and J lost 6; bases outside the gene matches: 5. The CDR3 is CAIEAGGPGELFF. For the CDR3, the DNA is TGCGCCATCGAAGCGGGAGGGCCCGGGGAGCTGTTTTTT.

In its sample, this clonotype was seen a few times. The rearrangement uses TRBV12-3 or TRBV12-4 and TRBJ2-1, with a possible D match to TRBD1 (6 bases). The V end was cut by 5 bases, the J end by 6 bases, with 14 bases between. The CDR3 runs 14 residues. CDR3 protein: CASSRHREGNEQFF. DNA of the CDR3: TGTGCCAGCAGTCGACACAGGGAAGGCAATGAGCAGTTCTTC.

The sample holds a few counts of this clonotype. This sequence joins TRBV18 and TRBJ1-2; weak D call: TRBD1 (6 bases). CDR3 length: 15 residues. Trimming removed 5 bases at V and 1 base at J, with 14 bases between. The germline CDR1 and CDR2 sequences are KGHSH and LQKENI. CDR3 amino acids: CASSSSGDFNYGYTF. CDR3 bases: TGTGCCAGCTCATCATCAGGGGACTTTAACTATGGCTACACCTTC.